What follows describes a single TCR beta chain. Germline V CDR1 and CDR2: SGHVS, FNYEAQ. The CDR3 runs 18 residues. Losses at the gene ends were 0 bases for V and 0 bases for J; bases not matched to a gene: 2. Original processing methods: Using reference gene primer amplification, nucleated cell counts were estimated. Only in-frame clones appear in the TCRdb table, and some are missing; sequencing was by immunoSEQ multiplex PCR. V and J calls and clone size are as listed in that table; D and trimming were resolved from the DNA. The sample has just over 300,000 clones; around 84% are singletons. The data were obtained in a study of blood T cell repertoires in COVID-19.

The J gene is TRBJ1-4, the V gene TRBV7-6; 12 positions match TRBD1. Sample: PBMCs or T cells enriched from blood (not recorded which). The TCR sequence derives from a man aged 25 to 45 who had recovered from COVID-19. The CDR3 spells CASSLAGQGATTNEKLFF. CDR3 coding DNA: TGTGCCAGCAGCTTAGCGGGACAGGGGGCCACAACTAATGAAAAACTGTTTTTT.